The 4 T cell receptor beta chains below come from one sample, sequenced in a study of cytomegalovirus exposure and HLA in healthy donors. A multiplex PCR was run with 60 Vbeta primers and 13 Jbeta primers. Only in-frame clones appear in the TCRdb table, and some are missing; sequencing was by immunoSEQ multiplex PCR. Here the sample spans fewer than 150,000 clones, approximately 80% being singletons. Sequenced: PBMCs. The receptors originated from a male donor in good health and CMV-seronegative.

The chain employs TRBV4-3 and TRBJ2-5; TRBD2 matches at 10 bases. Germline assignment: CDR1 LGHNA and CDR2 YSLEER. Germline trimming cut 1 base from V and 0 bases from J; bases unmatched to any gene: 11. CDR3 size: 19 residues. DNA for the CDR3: TGCGCCAGCAGCCAAGGACCGGCTAGCGGGGGCGGGTACCAAGAGACCCAGTACTTC. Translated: CASSQGPASGGGYQETQYF.

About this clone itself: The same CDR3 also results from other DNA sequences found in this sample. CDR3 region: CKPRDGYTF. In nucleotides, the CDR3 is TGCAAGCCCAGGGATGGCTACACCTTC. The chain joins TRBV20-1 to TRBJ1-2; tentatively, D is TRBD1 (5 bases). Germline values: CDR1 DFQATT, CDR2 SNEGSKA (reference sequence). CDR3 length: 9 residues.

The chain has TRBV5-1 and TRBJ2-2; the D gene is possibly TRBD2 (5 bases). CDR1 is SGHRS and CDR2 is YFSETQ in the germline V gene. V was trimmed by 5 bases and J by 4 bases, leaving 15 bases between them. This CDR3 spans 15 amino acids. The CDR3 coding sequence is TGCGCCAGCAGTGGAGACGGGGAGATCACCGGGGAGCTGTTTTTT. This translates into CASSGDGEITGELFF. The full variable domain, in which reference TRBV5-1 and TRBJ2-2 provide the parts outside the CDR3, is KAGVTQTPRYLIKTRGQQVTLSCSPISGHRSVSWYQQTPGQGLQFLFEYFSETQRNKGNFPGRFSGRQFSNSRSEMNVSTLELGDSALYLCASSGDGEITGELFFGEGSRLTVL.

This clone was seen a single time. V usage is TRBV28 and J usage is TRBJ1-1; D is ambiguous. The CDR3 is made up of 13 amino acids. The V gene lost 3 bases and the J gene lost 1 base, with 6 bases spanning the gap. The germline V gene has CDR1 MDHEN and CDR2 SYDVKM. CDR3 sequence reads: CASSLAENTEAFF. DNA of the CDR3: TGTGCCAGCAGTTTGGCCGAGAACACTGAAGCTTTCTTT.